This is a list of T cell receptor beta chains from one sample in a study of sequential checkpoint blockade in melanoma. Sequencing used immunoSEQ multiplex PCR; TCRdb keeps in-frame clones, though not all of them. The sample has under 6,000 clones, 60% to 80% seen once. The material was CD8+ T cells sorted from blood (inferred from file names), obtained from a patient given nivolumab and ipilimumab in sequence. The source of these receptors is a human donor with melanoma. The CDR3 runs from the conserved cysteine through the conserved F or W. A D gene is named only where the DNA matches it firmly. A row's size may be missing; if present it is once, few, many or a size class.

CDR3nt: TGTGCCAGCAGTTACGGGTTAGGGGGCCCGCCTAACTTC; CDR3aa: CASSYGLGGPPNF; v_gene: TRBV6-5; d_gene: TRBD1; j_gene: TRBJ2-5; abundance: .
CDR3nt: TGTGCCAGCAGCCCTAGACAGGCCCCCGAGCAGTACTTC; CDR3aa: CASSPRQAPEQYF; v_gene: TRBV11-2; d_gene: .; j_gene: TRBJ2-7; abundance: .
CDR3nt: TGTGCCAGCAGTTACTCGGCCGGGGAAGCTTTCTTT; CDR3aa: CASSYSAGEAFF; v_gene: TRBV6-5; d_gene: .; j_gene: TRBJ1-1; abundance: .
CDR3nt: TGTGCCAGCAGCCCCCTATCGGGTGTCTACAATGAGCAGTTCTTC; CDR3aa: CASSPLSGVYNEQFF; v_gene: TRBV9; d_gene: .; j_gene: TRBJ2-1; abundance: few
CDR3nt: TGTGCCAGCACGCTAGGTCTCGCGCGTGAAAAACTGTTTTTT; CDR3aa: CASTLGLAREKLFF; v_gene: TRBV28; d_gene: .; j_gene: TRBJ1-4; abundance: .
CDR3nt: TGTGCCAGCAGTTCAATCGGCGCTAGCGGGGGATACTACAATGAGCAGTTCTTC; CDR3aa: CASSSIGASGGYYNEQFF; v_gene: TRBV28; d_gene: TRBD2; j_gene: TRBJ2-1; abundance: .
CDR3nt: TGTGCCAGCGGAGAGAGGGGGATCGGCACCGGGGAGCTGTTTTTT; CDR3aa: CASGERGIGTGELFF; v_gene: TRBV27; d_gene: .; j_gene: TRBJ2-2; abundance: .
CDR3nt: TGCGCCAGCAGCCAAGAGTTAGCGGGGGGAGAGACCCAGTACTTC; CDR3aa: CASSQELAGGETQYF; v_gene: TRBV4-1; d_gene: TRBD2; j_gene: TRBJ2-5; abundance: .
CDR3nt: TGTGCCAGCAGCTTAGACTACTACGAGCAGTACTTC; CDR3aa: CASSLDYYEQYF; v_gene: TRBV7-9; d_gene: .; j_gene: TRBJ2-7; abundance: .
CDR3nt: TGTGCCAGCAGTTTTGGGCGGGGGACCAATCAGCCCCAGCATTTT; CDR3aa: CASSFGRGTNQPQHF; v_gene: TRBV27; d_gene: .; j_gene: TRBJ1-5; abundance: .
CDR3nt: TGTGCCAGCAGCGAAACCCAGGGGGCGAGATCCTACGAGCAGTACTTC; CDR3aa: CASSETQGARSYEQYF; v_gene: TRBV5-6; d_gene: TRBD1; j_gene: TRBJ2-7; abundance: .
CDR3nt: TGTGCCAGCAGTGCGTGGCAGGGGACCGGGGAGCTGTTTTTT; CDR3aa: CASSAWQGTGELFF; v_gene: TRBV2; d_gene: .; j_gene: TRBJ2-2; abundance: once
CDR3nt: TGTGCCAGCAGCTTAGGCGGGGGGCTCGGCTACGAGCAGTACTTC; CDR3aa: CASSLGGGLGYEQYF; v_gene: TRBV7-2; d_gene: TRBD2; j_gene: TRBJ2-7; abundance: once
CDR3nt: TGTGCCAGCAGCATCCCGACAGGAAGGAATTCACCCCTCCACTTT; CDR3aa: CASSIPTGRNSPLHF; v_gene: TRBV7-2; d_gene: .; j_gene: TRBJ1-6; abundance: .
CDR3nt: TGTGCCAGTAGTTTGACTGGCGGAGATTACAATGAGCAGCTCTTC; CDR3aa: CASSLTGGDYNEQLF; v_gene: TRBV19; d_gene: .; j_gene: TRBJ2-1; abundance: .
CDR3nt: TGTGCCAGCAGTTTATCAGCAGCCCTAGACAGGGGGTTGGGCACCGGGGAGCTGTTTTTT; CDR3aa: CASSLSAALDRGLGTGELFF; v_gene: TRBV28; d_gene: TRBD1; j_gene: TRBJ2-2; abundance: .
CDR3nt: TGTGCCAGCAGTTTAGGGGGGAAGTCACCCCTCCACTTT; CDR3aa: CASSLGGKSPLHF; v_gene: TRBV27; d_gene: .; j_gene: TRBJ1-6; abundance: .
CDR3nt: TGTGCCAGCAGCCTTCACCGCATCGGGACATTCTACGAGCAGTACTTC; CDR3aa: CASSLHRIGTFYEQYF; v_gene: TRBV14; d_gene: .; j_gene: TRBJ2-7; abundance: .
CDR3nt: TGTGCCAGCAGCGTCCTAGCGGGCACCGGGGAGCTGTTTTTT; CDR3aa: CASSVLAGTGELFF; v_gene: TRBV9; d_gene: TRBD2; j_gene: TRBJ2-2; abundance: .
CDR3nt: TGTGCCAGCAGCGCCGGACAGGGGGCCTACGAGCAGTACTTC; CDR3aa: CASSAGQGAYEQYF; v_gene: TRBV5-8; d_gene: TRBD1; j_gene: TRBJ2-7; abundance: .
CDR3nt: TGTGCCAGTAGTATTTCTGAGGGCAGAGTTAGCTATGGCTACACCTTC; CDR3aa: CASSISEGRVSYGYTF; v_gene: TRBV19; d_gene: .; j_gene: TRBJ1-2; abundance: .
CDR3nt: TGTGCCAGCAGGGGAGCGCGCGGGGGGTCCTATGGCTACACCTTC; CDR3aa: CASRGARGGSYGYTF; v_gene: TRBV6-1; d_gene: .; j_gene: TRBJ1-2; abundance: .
CDR3nt: TGCGCCAGCAGCCAACTGACGGGGCAGGGGGCCCTCCACTTT; CDR3aa: CASSQLTGQGALHF; v_gene: TRBV4-3; d_gene: TRBD1; j_gene: TRBJ1-6; abundance: .
CDR3nt: TGTGCCAGCCAGGATGGAGGACCCACAGATACGCAGTATTTT; CDR3aa: CASQDGGPTDTQYF; v_gene: TRBV15; d_gene: .; j_gene: TRBJ2-3; abundance: .
CDR3nt: TGCGCCAGCAGTGACACAGGGATGACCTACGAGCAGTACTTC; CDR3aa: CASSDTGMTYEQYF; v_gene: TRBV10-1; d_gene: .; j_gene: TRBJ2-7; abundance: once
CDR3nt: TGTGCCAGCAGCGTGACAGGGTGGAACACTGAAGCTTTCTTT; CDR3aa: CASSVTGWNTEAFF; v_gene: TRBV28; d_gene: TRBD1; j_gene: TRBJ1-1; abundance: .
CDR3nt: TGTGCCAGCAGTGAGGCAGAAAATCAGCCCCAGCATTTT; CDR3aa: CASSEAENQPQHF; v_gene: TRBV6-1; d_gene: .; j_gene: TRBJ1-5; abundance: .
CDR3nt: TGTGCCAGCAGTTTAGTTGGAGGTGGGCAAGGCTACACCTTC; CDR3aa: CASSLVGGGQGYTF; v_gene: TRBV27; d_gene: .; j_gene: TRBJ1-2; abundance: .
CDR3nt: TGTGCCAGCAGCTCTGGGACAGGGGAAGAGACCCAGTACTTC; CDR3aa: CASSSGTGEETQYF; v_gene: TRBV5-4; d_gene: TRBD1; j_gene: TRBJ2-5; abundance: .
CDR3nt: TGTGCCAGCAGCCGGGGGTCTCCAGAGCAGTACTTC; CDR3aa: CASSRGSPEQYF; v_gene: TRBV13; d_gene: .; j_gene: TRBJ2-5; abundance: .
CDR3nt: TGTGCCAGCAGCCTCAGCGGGCTAGCGGGGGGGCTCTACAATGAGCAGTTCTTC; CDR3aa: CASSLSGLAGGLYNEQFF; v_gene: TRBV5-5; d_gene: TRBD2; j_gene: TRBJ2-1; abundance: .
CDR3nt: TGTGCCAGCAGCTTGGGCGCAACTAATGAAAAACTGTTTTTT; CDR3aa: CASSLGATNEKLFF; v_gene: TRBV7-6; d_gene: .; j_gene: TRBJ1-4; abundance: .
CDR3nt: TGTGCCAGAAGCTTGTTGTTCGCGGGGATCGAGCAGTACTTC; CDR3aa: CARSLLFAGIEQYF; v_gene: TRBV5-3; d_gene: .; j_gene: TRBJ2-7; abundance: few
CDR3nt: TGTGCCAGCAGCTCGGGACAGGGAGGGGGCGAGCAGTACTTC; CDR3aa: CASSSGQGGGEQYF; v_gene: TRBV9; d_gene: TRBD1; j_gene: TRBJ2-7; abundance: .
CDR3nt: TGTGCCAGCAGCGAAGGACAAAATGAAAAACTGTTTTTT; CDR3aa: CASSEGQNEKLFF; v_gene: TRBV7-9; d_gene: .; j_gene: TRBJ1-4; abundance: .
CDR3nt: TGTGCCAGTAGTATGAGCAGGTCCTACGAGCAGTACTTC; CDR3aa: CASSMSRSYEQYF; v_gene: TRBV19; d_gene: .; j_gene: TRBJ2-7; abundance: few
CDR3nt: TGTGCCAGCAGCTTAGGCGGCGGGGCCGGGGAGCTGTTTTTT; CDR3aa: CASSLGGGAGELFF; v_gene: TRBV7-8; d_gene: .; j_gene: TRBJ2-2; abundance: .
CDR3nt: TGTGCCACCAGCAGAGATGGGGCAGGGGCCCTATACACTGAAGCTTTCTTT; CDR3aa: CATSRDGAGALYTEAFF; v_gene: TRBV15; d_gene: .; j_gene: TRBJ1-1; abundance: .
CDR3nt: TGTGCCAGCAGCTTGGGTGACGGGGGTCAGCCCCAGCATTTT; CDR3aa: CASSLGDGGQPQHF; v_gene: TRBV7-6; d_gene: .; j_gene: TRBJ1-5; abundance: .
CDR3nt: TGCGCCAGCAAATACGGGGGTGTGGGCACTGAAGCTTTCTTT; CDR3aa: CASKYGGVGTEAFF; v_gene: TRBV5-1; d_gene: .; j_gene: TRBJ1-1; abundance: .
CDR3nt: TGTGCCAGCAGTTGGGACAGGGACAACTCACCCCTCCACTTT; CDR3aa: CASSWDRDNSPLHF; v_gene: TRBV25-1; d_gene: TRBD1; j_gene: TRBJ1-6; abundance: .
CDR3nt: TGTGCCAGCAGCTTAGATGGCACGAACACTGAAGCTTTCTTT; CDR3aa: CASSLDGTNTEAFF; v_gene: TRBV7-9; d_gene: .; j_gene: TRBJ1-1; abundance: .
CDR3nt: TGTGCCAGCAGCCCCGGGTCGTCCAGGGCCGAGCAGTACTTC; CDR3aa: CASSPGSSRAEQYF; v_gene: TRBV11-3; d_gene: .; j_gene: TRBJ2-7; abundance: .
CDR3nt: TGTGCCAGCAGCTCGGGACAGACTGCGGGAGAGCAGTACTTC; CDR3aa: CASSSGQTAGEQYF; v_gene: TRBV7-9; d_gene: .; j_gene: TRBJ2-7; abundance: once
CDR3nt: TGTGCCATCTCACAGGGGATTGACGCTACCTACGAGCAGTACTTC; CDR3aa: CAISQGIDATYEQYF; v_gene: TRBV6-5; d_gene: TRBD1; j_gene: TRBJ2-7; abundance: .
CDR3nt: TGTGCCAGCAGCCCTGGACAGTCCTACGAGCAGTACTTC; CDR3aa: CASSPGQSYEQYF; v_gene: TRBV5-6; d_gene: .; j_gene: TRBJ2-7; abundance: .
CDR3nt: TGTGCCAGCGACGGACGGAGGGACACTGAAGCTTTCTTT; CDR3aa: CASDGRRDTEAFF; v_gene: TRBV2; d_gene: .; j_gene: TRBJ1-1; abundance: .
CDR3nt: TGTGCCAGCAGCACCAGCCAGGGCTCCGAGCAGTACTTC; CDR3aa: CASSTSQGSEQYF; v_gene: TRBV7-6; d_gene: .; j_gene: TRBJ2-7; abundance: large
CDR3nt: TGTGCCAGCAGCGTAGGTTCAGGGGATGTCGACTATGGCTACACCTTC; CDR3aa: CASSVGSGDVDYGYTF; v_gene: TRBV9; d_gene: .; j_gene: TRBJ1-2; abundance: .
CDR3nt: TGTGCCAGCAGCCCTCGCGAGGTCTATGGCTACACCTTC; CDR3aa: CASSPREVYGYTF; v_gene: TRBV7-9; d_gene: .; j_gene: TRBJ1-2; abundance: .
CDR3nt: TGTGCCAGCAGTTCGCCAGGAGGGAGCCAAGAGACCCAGTACTTC; CDR3aa: CASSSPGGSQETQYF; v_gene: TRBV28; d_gene: .; j_gene: TRBJ2-5; abundance: .
CDR3nt: TGTGCCAGCAGCGACGGGACTTCCCAAGAGACCCAGTACTTC; CDR3aa: CASSDGTSQETQYF; v_gene: TRBV7-8; d_gene: .; j_gene: TRBJ2-5; abundance: .
CDR3nt: TGTGCCAGCAGCAAAGCCGGGACAGGGGGCCGGGAGACCCAGTACTTC; CDR3aa: CASSKAGTGGRETQYF; v_gene: TRBV5-6; d_gene: TRBD1; j_gene: TRBJ2-5; abundance: .
CDR3nt: TGTGCCAGCAGTTTCGGACAGGGGTCTTCCTACGAGCAGTACTTC; CDR3aa: CASSFGQGSSYEQYF; v_gene: TRBV27; d_gene: TRBD1; j_gene: TRBJ2-7; abundance: .
CDR3nt: TGTGCCAGCAGTTCGGGGGTTGAGGGTGAAAAACTGTTTTTT; CDR3aa: CASSSGVEGEKLFF; v_gene: TRBV6-4; d_gene: .; j_gene: TRBJ1-4; abundance: once
CDR3nt: TGTGCCAGCAGCGCCAATCCGGGACTACCCTACAATGAGCAGTTCTTC; CDR3aa: CASSANPGLPYNEQFF; v_gene: TRBV27; d_gene: TRBD2; j_gene: TRBJ2-1; abundance: .
CDR3nt: TGTGCCAGCAGCCTCTCTGGAAACACCATATATTTT; CDR3aa: CASSLSGNTIYF; v_gene: TRBV11-2; d_gene: .; j_gene: TRBJ1-3; abundance: .
CDR3nt: TGTGCCAGTAGTATGGTCCTAGCGGGGTATTACAATGAGCAGTTCTTC; CDR3aa: CASSMVLAGYYNEQFF; v_gene: TRBV19; d_gene: TRBD2; j_gene: TRBJ2-1; abundance: .
CDR3nt: TGTGCCAGCAGACTCGGACAGGGCTACTACGAGCAGTACTTC; CDR3aa: CASRLGQGYYEQYF; v_gene: TRBV6-5; d_gene: TRBD1; j_gene: TRBJ2-7; abundance: .
CDR3nt: TGTGCCAGCAGCCCCCCTGGCGCTAGCGGGGCCAAGACCCAGTACTTC; CDR3aa: CASSPPGASGAKTQYF; v_gene: TRBV7-9; d_gene: TRBD2; j_gene: TRBJ2-5; abundance: .